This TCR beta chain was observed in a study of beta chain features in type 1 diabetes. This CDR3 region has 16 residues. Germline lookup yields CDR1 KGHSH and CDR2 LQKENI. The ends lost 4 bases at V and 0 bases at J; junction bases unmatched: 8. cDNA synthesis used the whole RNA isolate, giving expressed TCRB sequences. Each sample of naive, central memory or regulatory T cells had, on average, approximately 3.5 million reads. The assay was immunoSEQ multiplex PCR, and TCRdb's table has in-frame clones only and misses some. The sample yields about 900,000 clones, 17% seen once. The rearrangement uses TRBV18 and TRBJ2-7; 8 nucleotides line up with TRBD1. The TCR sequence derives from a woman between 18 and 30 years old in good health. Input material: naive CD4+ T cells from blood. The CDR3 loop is CASSQIPGQDSYEQYF. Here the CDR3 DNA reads TGTGCCAGCTCACAAATTCCGGGACAGGACTCCTACGAGCAGTACTTC.